This T cell receptor beta chain appears in the sequencing data of a study of T cell responses to AZD1222 COVID-19 vaccine. Study observations and caveats: Spike as a whole was targeted by vaccine-associated CD4 TCRs, dominant at 160-218 and 743-854.

This table comes from immunoSEQ multiplex PCR, and its TCRdb copy is limited to in-frame clones, with some not included. Here the sample spans about 84,000 clones, 70% to 90% being singletons. This CDR3 is built from 12 residues. Germline V gene data show CDR1 as SQVTM and CDR2 as ANQGSEA. Trimming at V came to 5 bases and at J to 3 bases, leaving 2 bases not matched to a gene. As to this clone: As yet, its antigen is unknown.

The chain joins TRBV29-1 to TRBJ1-2, with 8 positions matching TRBD1. The sequence came from an adult in good health. The material was peripheral blood, obtained on day 0 of AZD1222 vaccination. The CDR3 here is CSVRTGHYGYTF. CDR3 sequence (DNA): TGCAGCGTTCGGACAGGGCACTATGGCTACACCTTC.